The 19 T cell receptor beta chains below all came from one sample that was sequenced in a study of beta chain features in type 1 diabetes. Regarding the study as a whole: In every one of the four CD4+ subsets, TCRB CDR3s were moderately but significantly shorter in Type 1 diabetes patients.

Every isolated RNA sample was fully reverse transcribed, so sequencing captured expressed TCRB transcripts. Here immunoSEQ multiplex PCR was the method, and the copy in TCRdb shows in-frame clones only, minus some. The table shows a few hundred thousand clones, with approximately 16% occurring only once. The antigens of these receptors remain unknown. Sequencing input: naive CD4+ T cells from blood. The receptors derive from a man aged 18 to 29 with type 1 diabetes.

The rearrangement uses TRBV30 and TRBJ2-5; 11 bases agree with TRBD2. The CDR3 is 15 residues long. Germline CDR1 is GTSNPN and CDR2 is SVGIG (reference sequence). J gave up 5 bases and V 5 bases, and 10 bases lay outside the gene matches. CDR3 nucleotides: TGTGCCTGGGAGTTCTTAGCGGGGGGGCCTGAGACCCAGTACTTC. This codes for CAWEFLAGGPETQYF.

V usage is TRBV9 and J usage is TRBJ1-4, with D unresolved. Trimming took off 4 bases at V and 8 bases at J, with 12 bases between the two ends. Germline V gives CDR1 SGDLS, CDR2 YYNGEE. The CDR3 extends over 13 amino acids. The CDR3 DNA sequence: TGTGCCAGCAGCCTTATTCCCGGGGAAAAACTGTTTTTT. Its protein is CASSLIPGEKLFF. Variable domain in full (rest from reference TRBV9 and TRBJ1-4): DSGVTQTPKHLITATGQRVTLRCSPRSGDLSVYWYQQSLDQGLQFLIQYYNGEERAKGNILERFSAQQFPDLHSELNLSSLELGDSALYFCASSLIPGEKLFFGSGTQLSVL.

This clone has a count of ten or more. CDR3 coding DNA: TGCAGCGTGGGCCCAGGAACTGGGGCCAACGTCCTGACTTTC. Residues: CSVGPGTGANVLTF. The rearrangement joins TRBV29-1 to TRBJ2-6, with D hard to call. The CDR3 is made up of 14 amino acids. Trimming pared 6 bases from V and 2 bases from J, leaving 11 bases between. CDR1 is SQVTM, CDR2 ANQGSEA, per germline.

The rearrangement joins TRBV5-1 to TRBJ2-7, with a weak D call TRBD1 (5 bases). The CDR3 is 13 amino acids. The germline V gene has CDR1 SGHRS and CDR2 YFSETQ. Trimming removed 4 bases at V and 5 bases at J, with 13 bases between. CDR3 DNA sequence: TGCGCCAGCAGCACTTGGATACAGGACGAGCAGTACTTC. It codes for CASSTWIQDEQYF.

The CDR3 reads CASSPYQGGDQPQHF. CDR3 DNA: TGTGCCAGCTCACCCTACCAGGGGGGCGATCAGCCCCAGCATTTT. J is TRBJ1-5 and V is TRBV18, with TRBD1 matching 7 bases. This CDR3 spans 15 amino acids. V was clipped by 3 bases and J by 5 bases; unmatched bases: 7. CDR1 KGHSH and CDR2 LQKENI come from the germline V gene.

The rearrangement joins TRBV7-9 to TRBJ2-1; 7 nucleotides match TRBD2. V lost 5 bases, J lost 8 bases, and 12 bases stayed unmatched. Germline V CDR1 and CDR2: SEHNR, FQNEAQ (reference sequence). This CDR3 is 15 amino acids long. This CDR3 is CASSPLGRDRDEQFF. The CDR3 DNA follows: TGTGCCAGCAGCCCACTTGGGAGGGATAGGGATGAGCAGTTCTTC. Filled out from reference TRBV7-9 and TRBJ2-1, the complete variable domain reads DTGVSQNPRHKITKRGQNVTFRCDPISEHNRLYWYRQTLGQGPEFLTYFQNEAQLEKSRLLSDRFSAERPKGSFSTLEIQRTEQGDSAMYLCASSPLGRDRDEQFFGPGTRLTVL.

This clone was observed a few times. J is TRBJ1-5 and V is TRBV6-6; D remains unclear. V was pared by 3 bases and J by 5 bases, with 5 bases between. The CDR3 contains 12 residues. Germline V CDR1 and CDR2: MNHNY, SVGAGI (reference sequence). CDR3 residues: CASSYSYQPQHF. For the CDR3, the DNA is TGTGCCAGCAGTTATTCATATCAGCCCCAGCATTTT.

This clone was observed a handful of times. The V gene is TRBV9, the J gene TRBJ1-1, with D hard to call. This CDR3 has 14 amino acids. The germline gives CDR1 SGDLS, CDR2 YYNGEE. V lost 0 bases and J 3 bases, leaving 9 bases between the germline ends. CDR3 in amino acids: CASSVAGGYTEAFF. CDR3 sequence (DNA): TGTGCCAGCAGCGTAGCTGGAGGTTACACTGAAGCTTTCTTT. The full variable domain, completed using reference TRBV9 and TRBJ1-1, is DSGVTQTPKHLITATGQRVTLRCSPRSGDLSVYWYQQSLDQGLQFLIQYYNGEERAKGNILERFSAQQFPDLHSELNLSSLELGDSALYFCASSVAGGYTEAFFGQGTRLTVV.

Note on this clone: One end of the junction varies from germline; a read error may be responsible. The genes are TRBV11-2 and TRBJ2-7, with D unresolved. CDR1 SGHAT and CDR2 FQNNGV come from the germline V gene. The CDR3 extends over 13 amino acids. DNA for the CDR3: TGTGCCAGCAGCTTCTTATGGGTACCGGAGTCGAACTTC. This encodes CASSFLWVPESNF. Drawing the rest from reference TRBV11-2 and TRBJ2-7, the complete variable domain is EAGVAQSPRYKIIEKRQSVAFWCNPISGHATLYWYQQILGQGPKLLIQFQNNGVVDDSQLPKDRFSAERLKGVDSTLKIQPAKLEDSAVYLCASSFLWVPESNFGPGTRLTVT.

V and J are TRBV25-1 and TRBJ1-2; 8 nucleotides align to TRBD1. The CDR3 is made up of 15 amino acids. Germline V CDR1 and CDR2: MGHDK, SYGVNS. V lost 8 bases, J lost 5 bases, and 13 bases stayed unmatched. The chain's CDR3 is CASPDRGIVAYGYTF. The CDR3 DNA follows: TGTGCCAGCCCTGACAGGGGAATCGTAGCGTATGGCTACACCTTC.

J is TRBJ2-7 and V is TRBV18, with TRBD2 identical over 9 bases. The germline V gene encodes CDR1 KGHSH and CDR2 LQKENI. This CDR3 contains 13 residues. V lost 8 bases to trimming and J lost 7 bases; unmatched junction nucleotides: 9. The CDR3 coding sequence is TGTGCCAGCCAATTAGCGGGAGTACGGGAGCAGTACTTC. It codes for CASQLAGVREQYF.

The V call is TRBV28, the J call TRBJ2-7; 9 bases are shared with TRBD1. Germline CDR1 is MDHEN and CDR2 is SYDVKM. The junction had 6 bases not matched to a gene; V was cut back by 5 bases and J by 4 bases. The CDR3 is 14 amino acids. CDR3 DNA: TGTGCCAGCAGTCAGGGACAGGGCGGGTACGAGCAGTACTTC. It translates to CASSQGQGGYEQYF.

The J gene is TRBJ1-4, the V gene TRBV27, with D tentatively TRBD1 (5 bases). Per the germline V gene, CDR1 is MNHEY and CDR2 is SMNVEV (reference sequence). This CDR3 spans 14 amino acids. With 4 bases removed from V and 5 bases from J, the gap between germline ends came to 11 bases. The CDR3 DNA sequence: TGTGCCAGCAGTTCTGACAGCCACAATGAAAAACTGTTTTTT. Translation: CASSSDSHNEKLFF.

The chain links TRBV20-1 to TRBJ2-1; D might be TRBD2 (5 bases). Germline CDR1 DFQATT, CDR2 SNEGSKA (reference sequence). Trimming removed 6 bases at V and 12 bases at J, with 15 bases between. The CDR3 length is 11 residues. As DNA, the CDR3 is TGCAGTGCCCCCTCCATAGCGAGGCAGTTCTTC. As protein: CSAPSIARQFF.

The rearrangement uses TRBV7-8 and TRBJ2-1; a possible D gene is TRBD1 (6 bases). CDR3 length: 14 amino acids. Trimming removed 4 bases at V and 7 bases at J, with 14 bases between. CDR1 and CDR2 (germline): SGHVS, FQNEAQ. The CDR3 region is CASSSQGGENEQFF. CDR3 coding DNA: TGTGCCAGCAGCTCGCAAGGGGGTGAAAATGAGCAGTTCTTC.

This rearrangement joins TRBV29-1 to TRBJ2-3; D might be TRBD1 (6 bases). V lost 4 bases and J lost 0, with 8 bases in between. The germline CDR1 and CDR2 sequences are SQVTM and ANQGSEA. The CDR3 is 13 amino acids. The CDR3 nucleotides read TGCAGCGTTGTAACAGGGAGCACAGATACGCAGTATTTT. It encodes CSVVTGSTDTQYF.

V is TRBV13 and J is TRBJ2-7, with 12 bases aligning to TRBD1. Germline-derived CDR1 and CDR2 are PRHDT and FYEKMQ (reference sequence). V trimming: 5 bases; J trimming: 12 bases; junction bases outside the gene matches: 11. CDR3 length: 14 residues. CDR3 sequence (DNA): TGTGCCAGCAGCGCGGGGACCGGGACAGGGGGCGCGTACTTC. Its translation is CASSAGTGTGGAYF.

This clone was found a few times. The CDR3 DNA reads as TGTGCCAGCAGCGTAGGTGCGGGGGGGCCAATTGGAGAGACCCAGTACTTC. Its translation is CASSVGAGGPIGETQYF. The chain combines TRBV9 with TRBJ2-5, with 9 bases identical to TRBD2. This CDR3 spans 17 amino acids. V trimming: 0 bases; J trimming: 4 bases; junction bases outside the gene matches: 10. Germline V gives CDR1 SGDLS, CDR2 YYNGEE.

The chain has TRBV6-1 and TRBJ2-1, with TRBD1 matching 7 bases. Trimming took 6 bases from V and 0 from J; bases not matched to a gene: 5. CDR1 MNHNS and CDR2 SASEGT come from the germline V gene. The CDR3 spans 15 residues. In DNA form, the CDR3 reads TGTGCCAGCAGCATGACAGGGATCTCCTACAATGAGCAGTTCTTC. Translated: CASSMTGISYNEQFF.